This note documents a single T cell receptor (beta chain) sequence. The antigen remains undetermined. V lost 2 bases and J 0 bases, leaving 5 bases between the germline ends. The germline V gene encodes CDR1 GTSNPN and CDR2 SVGIG (reference sequence). CDR3 length: 13 residues. The data derive from a study of shared clonotypes between healthy human individuals. Study-wide findings and caveats: When compared with the clonotypes that were shared by all four sorted-subset donors, the non-shared clonotypes turned out to have lower generation probabilities. Memory subsets generally showed smaller estimated richness than naive subsets did.

TCRdb's table, derived via immunoSEQ multiplex PCR, lists solely in-frame clones and lacks some. The sample comprises approximately 350,000 clones, about 74% of which are singletons, and 10% rests with the top ten. The sequencing input was memory CD4+ T cells sorted from blood. The subset is: CD45RA-negative fraction. The TCR was taken from a man younger than 40 in good health. This rearrangement joins TRBV30 to TRBJ2-1; D is unclear. The CDR3, as DNA: TGTGCCTGGAGTCGTAGCTCCTACAATGAGCAGTTCTTC. Translating it yields CAWSRSSYNEQFF.